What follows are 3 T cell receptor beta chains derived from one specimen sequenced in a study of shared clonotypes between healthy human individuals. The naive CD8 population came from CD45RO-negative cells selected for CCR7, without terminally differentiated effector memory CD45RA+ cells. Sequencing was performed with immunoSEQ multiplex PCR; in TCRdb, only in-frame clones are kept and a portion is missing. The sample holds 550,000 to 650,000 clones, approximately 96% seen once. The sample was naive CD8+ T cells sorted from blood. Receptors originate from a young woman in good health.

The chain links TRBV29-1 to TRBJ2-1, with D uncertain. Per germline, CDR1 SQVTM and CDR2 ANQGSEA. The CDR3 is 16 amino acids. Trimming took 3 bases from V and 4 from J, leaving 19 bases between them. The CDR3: CSVELAGTDRYNEQFF. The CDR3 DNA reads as TGCAGCGTTGAGTTGGCAGGTACCGATCGATACAATGAGCAGTTCTTC.

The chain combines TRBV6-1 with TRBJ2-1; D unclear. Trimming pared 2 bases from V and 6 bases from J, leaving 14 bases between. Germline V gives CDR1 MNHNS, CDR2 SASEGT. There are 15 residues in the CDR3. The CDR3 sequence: CASSEILWGLNEQFF. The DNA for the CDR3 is TGTGCCAGCAGTGAAATACTATGGGGTCTCAATGAGCAGTTCTTC.

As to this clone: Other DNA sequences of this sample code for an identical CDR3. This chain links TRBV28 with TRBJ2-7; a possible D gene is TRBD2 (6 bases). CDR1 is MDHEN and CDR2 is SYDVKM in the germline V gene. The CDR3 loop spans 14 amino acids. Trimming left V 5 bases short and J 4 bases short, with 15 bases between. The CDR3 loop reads CASSLRDSPYEQYF. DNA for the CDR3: TGTGCCAGCAGTCTCCGGGACTCCCCATACGAGCAGTACTTC.